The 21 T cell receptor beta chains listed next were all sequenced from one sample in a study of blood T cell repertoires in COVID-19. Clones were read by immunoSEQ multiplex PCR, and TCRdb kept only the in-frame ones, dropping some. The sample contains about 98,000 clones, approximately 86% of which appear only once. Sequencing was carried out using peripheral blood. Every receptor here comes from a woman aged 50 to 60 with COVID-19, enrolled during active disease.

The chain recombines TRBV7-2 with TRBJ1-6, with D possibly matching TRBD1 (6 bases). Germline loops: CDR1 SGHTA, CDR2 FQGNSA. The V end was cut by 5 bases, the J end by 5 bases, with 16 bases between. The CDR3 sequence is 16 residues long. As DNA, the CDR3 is TGTGCCAGCAGCGCCTCAGGGGTACTAAATAATTCACCCCTCCACTTT. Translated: CASSASGVLNNSPLHF.

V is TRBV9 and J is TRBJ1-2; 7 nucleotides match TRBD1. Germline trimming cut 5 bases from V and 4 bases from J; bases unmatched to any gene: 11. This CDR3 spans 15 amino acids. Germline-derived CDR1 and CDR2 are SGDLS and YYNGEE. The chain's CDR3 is CASSQVPGTVYGYTF. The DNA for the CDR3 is TGTGCCAGCAGTCAAGTCCCCGGGACAGTCTATGGCTACACCTTC.

This chain's CDR3 is CASSFPFAGGSYNEQFF. CDR3 bases: TGTGCCAGCAGTTTCCCCTTCGCAGGGGGCTCCTACAATGAGCAGTTCTTC. This rearrangement joins TRBV28 to TRBJ2-1; 7 bases map to TRBD1. Germline CDR1 reads MDHEN; CDR2 reads SYDVKM. V lost 3 bases, J lost 0 bases, and 8 bases stayed unmatched. There are 17 residues in the CDR3.

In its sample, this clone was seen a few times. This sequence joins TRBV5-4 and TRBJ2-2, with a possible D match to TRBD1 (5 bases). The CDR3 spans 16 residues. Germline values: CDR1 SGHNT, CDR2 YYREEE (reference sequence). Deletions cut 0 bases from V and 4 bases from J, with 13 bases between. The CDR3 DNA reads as TGTGCCAGCAGCTTGGATTATTACAGGTCCACCGGGGAGCTGTTTTTT. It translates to CASSLDYYRSTGELFF.

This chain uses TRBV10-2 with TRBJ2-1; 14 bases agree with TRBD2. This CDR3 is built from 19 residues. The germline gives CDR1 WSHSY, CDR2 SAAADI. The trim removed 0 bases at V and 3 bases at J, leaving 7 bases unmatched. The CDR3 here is CASSESYRLAGGLYNEQFF. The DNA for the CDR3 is TGCGCCAGCAGTGAGTCGTACCGACTAGCGGGGGGGCTCTACAATGAGCAGTTCTTC.

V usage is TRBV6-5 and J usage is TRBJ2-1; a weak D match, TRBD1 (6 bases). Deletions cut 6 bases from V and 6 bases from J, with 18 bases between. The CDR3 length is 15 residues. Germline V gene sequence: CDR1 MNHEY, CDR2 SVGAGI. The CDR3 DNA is TGTGCCAGCAGCCGCCGGGACAAATTGGGCAATGAGCAGTTCTTC. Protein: CASSRRDKLGNEQFF.

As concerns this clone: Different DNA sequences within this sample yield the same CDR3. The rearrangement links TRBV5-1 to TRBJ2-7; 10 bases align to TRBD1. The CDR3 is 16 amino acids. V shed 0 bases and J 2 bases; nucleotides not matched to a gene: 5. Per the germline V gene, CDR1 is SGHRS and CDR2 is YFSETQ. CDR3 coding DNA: TGCGCCAGCAGCTTGGCCCCGGGACAGGGGACCTACGAGCAGTACTTC. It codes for CASSLAPGQGTYEQYF.

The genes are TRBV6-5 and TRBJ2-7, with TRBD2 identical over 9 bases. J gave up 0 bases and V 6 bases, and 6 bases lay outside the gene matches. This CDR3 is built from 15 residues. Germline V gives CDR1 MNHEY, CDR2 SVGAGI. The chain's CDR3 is CASSASTSGSYEQYF. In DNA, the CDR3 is TGTGCCAGCAGCGCATCGACTAGCGGCTCCTACGAGCAGTACTTC.

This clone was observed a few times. CDR3 amino acids: CASSVGPRGVDEQYF. The CDR3 nucleotides read TGTGCCAGCAGCGTAGGACCCCGGGGAGTGGACGAGCAGTACTTC. The chain couples TRBV9 to TRBJ2-7, with D perhaps matching TRBD2 (5 bases). Germline V gene lookup returns CDR1 SGDLS and CDR2 YYNGEE. V was cut by 0 bases and J by 5 bases, with 15 bases left in between. The CDR3 runs 15 residues. Filled out from reference TRBV9 and TRBJ2-7, the complete variable domain reads DSGVTQTPKHLITATGQRVTLRCSPRSGDLSVYWYQQSLDQGLQFLIQYYNGEERAKGNILERFSAQQFPDLHSELNLSSLELGDSALYFCASSVGPRGVDEQYFGPGTRLTVT.

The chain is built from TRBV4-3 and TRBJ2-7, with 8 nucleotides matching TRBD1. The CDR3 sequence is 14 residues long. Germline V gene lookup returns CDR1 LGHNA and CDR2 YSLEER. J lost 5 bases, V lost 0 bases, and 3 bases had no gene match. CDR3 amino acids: CASSQEQGADEQYF. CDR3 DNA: TGCGCCAGCAGCCAAGAGCAGGGGGCGGACGAGCAGTACTTC.

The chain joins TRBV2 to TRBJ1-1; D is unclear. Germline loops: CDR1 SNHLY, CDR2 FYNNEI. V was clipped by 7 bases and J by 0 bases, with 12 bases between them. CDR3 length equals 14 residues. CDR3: CASNLGFMNTEAFF. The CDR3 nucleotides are TGTGCCAGCAATCTGGGCTTCATGAACACTGAAGCTTTCTTT. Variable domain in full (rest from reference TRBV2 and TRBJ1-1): EPEVTQTPSHQVTQMGQEVILRCVPISNHLYFYWYRQILGQKVEFLVSFYNNEISEKSEIFDDQFSVERPDGSNFTLKIRSTKLEDSAMYFCASNLGFMNTEAFFGQGTRLTVV.

The CDR3: CASSYGQSMNEKLFF. Here the CDR3 DNA reads TGTGCCAGCAGTTACGGGCAGAGCATGAATGAAAAACTGTTTTTT. The chain recombines TRBV6-5 with TRBJ1-4; D ambiguous. This CDR3 has 15 residues. V shed 2 bases and J shed 5 bases, with 12 bases lying between them. CDR1 is MNHEY and CDR2 is SVGAGI in the germline V gene.

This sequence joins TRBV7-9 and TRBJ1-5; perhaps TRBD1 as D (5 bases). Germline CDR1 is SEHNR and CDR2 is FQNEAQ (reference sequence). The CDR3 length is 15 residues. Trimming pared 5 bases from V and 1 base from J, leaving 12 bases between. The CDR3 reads CASSPGGGSNQPQHF. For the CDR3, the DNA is TGTGCCAGCAGCCCTGGGGGGGGAAGCAATCAGCCCCAGCATTTT.

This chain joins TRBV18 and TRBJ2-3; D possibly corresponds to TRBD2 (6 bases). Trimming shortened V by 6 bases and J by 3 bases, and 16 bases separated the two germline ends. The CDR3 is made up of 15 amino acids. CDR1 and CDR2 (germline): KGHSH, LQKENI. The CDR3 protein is CASSPIGGETDTQYF. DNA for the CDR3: TGTGCCAGCTCCCCTATTGGAGGGGAGACAGATACGCAGTATTTT.

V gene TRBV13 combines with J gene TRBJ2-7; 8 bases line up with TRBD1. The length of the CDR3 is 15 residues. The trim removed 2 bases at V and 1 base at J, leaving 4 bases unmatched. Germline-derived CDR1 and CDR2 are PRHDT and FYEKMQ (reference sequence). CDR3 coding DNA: TGTGCCAGCAGCTTATTACAGGGGGTGTCCTACGAGCAGTACTTC. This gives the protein CASSLLQGVSYEQYF.

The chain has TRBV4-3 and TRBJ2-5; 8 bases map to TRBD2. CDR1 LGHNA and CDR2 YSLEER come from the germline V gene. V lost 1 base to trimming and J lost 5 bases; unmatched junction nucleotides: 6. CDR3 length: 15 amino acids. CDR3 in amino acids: CASSQVGGAGETQYF. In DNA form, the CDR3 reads TGCGCCAGCAGCCAAGTCGGGGGGGCCGGTGAGACCCAGTACTTC.

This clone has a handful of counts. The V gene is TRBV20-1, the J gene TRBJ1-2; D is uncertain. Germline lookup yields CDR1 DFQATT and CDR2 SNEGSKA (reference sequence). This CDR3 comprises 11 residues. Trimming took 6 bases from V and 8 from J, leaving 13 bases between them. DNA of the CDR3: TGCAGTGCCCGAGAGGGTGGGGGCTACACCTTC. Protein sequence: CSAREGGGYTF.

CDR3 in DNA: TGTGCCAGTAGTATGAAGGAACAGCTGAACACTGAAGCTTTCTTT. It yields the protein CASSMKEQLNTEAFF. V gene TRBV19 combines with J gene TRBJ1-1; no firm D call. Deletions cut 3 bases from V and 0 bases from J, with 11 bases between. CDR1 LNHDA and CDR2 SQIVND come from the germline V gene (reference sequence). The CDR3 is 15 amino acids.

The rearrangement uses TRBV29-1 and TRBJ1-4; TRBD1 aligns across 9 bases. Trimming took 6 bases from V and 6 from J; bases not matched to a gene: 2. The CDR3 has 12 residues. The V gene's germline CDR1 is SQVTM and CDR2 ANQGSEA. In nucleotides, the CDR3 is TGCAGCGTGGGACAGGGCTATGAAAAACTGTTTTTT. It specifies CSVGQGYEKLFF.

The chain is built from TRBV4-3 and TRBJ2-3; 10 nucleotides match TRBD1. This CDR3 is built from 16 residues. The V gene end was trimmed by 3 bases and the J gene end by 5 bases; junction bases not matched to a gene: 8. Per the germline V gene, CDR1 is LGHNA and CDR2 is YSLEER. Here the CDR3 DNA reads TGCGCCAGCAGCCAGGAAGGGGGGACAGGGGTAGATACGCAGTATTTT. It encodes CASSQEGGTGVDTQYF.

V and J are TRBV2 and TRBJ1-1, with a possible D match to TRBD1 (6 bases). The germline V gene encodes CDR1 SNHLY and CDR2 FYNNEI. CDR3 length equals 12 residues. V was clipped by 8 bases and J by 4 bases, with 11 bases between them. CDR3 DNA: TGTGCCAGCCAGGGGTCGGGCACTGAAGCTTTCTTT. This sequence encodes CASQGSGTEAFF.